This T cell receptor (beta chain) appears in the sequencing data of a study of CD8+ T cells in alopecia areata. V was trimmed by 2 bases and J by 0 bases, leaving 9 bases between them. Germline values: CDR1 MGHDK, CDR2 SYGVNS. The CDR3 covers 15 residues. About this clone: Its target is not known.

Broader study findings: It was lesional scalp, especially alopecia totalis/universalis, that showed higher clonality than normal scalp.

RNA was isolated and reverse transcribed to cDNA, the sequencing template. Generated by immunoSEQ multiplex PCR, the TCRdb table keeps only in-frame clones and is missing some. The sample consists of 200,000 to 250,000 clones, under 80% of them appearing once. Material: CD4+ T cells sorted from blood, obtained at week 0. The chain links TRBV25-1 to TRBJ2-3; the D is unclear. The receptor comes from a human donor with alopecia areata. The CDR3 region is CASSELRVSTDTQYF. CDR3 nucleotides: TGTGCCAGCAGTGAACTTCGGGTTAGCACAGATACGCAGTATTTT.